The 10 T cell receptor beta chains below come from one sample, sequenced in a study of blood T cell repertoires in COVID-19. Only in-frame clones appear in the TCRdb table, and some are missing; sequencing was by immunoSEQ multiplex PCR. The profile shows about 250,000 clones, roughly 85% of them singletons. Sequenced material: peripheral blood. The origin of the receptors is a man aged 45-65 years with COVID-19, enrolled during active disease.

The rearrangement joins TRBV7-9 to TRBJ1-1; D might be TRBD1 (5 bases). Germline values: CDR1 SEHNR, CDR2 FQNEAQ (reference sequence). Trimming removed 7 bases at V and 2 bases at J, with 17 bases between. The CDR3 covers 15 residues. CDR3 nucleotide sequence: TGTGCCAGCATCCTAACCGGGGGAGTAAACACTGAAGCTTTCTTT. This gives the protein CASILTGGVNTEAFF.

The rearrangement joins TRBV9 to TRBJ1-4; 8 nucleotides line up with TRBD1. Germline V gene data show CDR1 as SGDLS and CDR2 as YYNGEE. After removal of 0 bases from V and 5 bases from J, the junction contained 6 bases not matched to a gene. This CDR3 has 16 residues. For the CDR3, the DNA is TGTGCCAGCAGCGTAGGCCAGGGGGCTTACAATGAAAAACTGTTTTTT. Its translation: CASSVGQGAYNEKLFF.

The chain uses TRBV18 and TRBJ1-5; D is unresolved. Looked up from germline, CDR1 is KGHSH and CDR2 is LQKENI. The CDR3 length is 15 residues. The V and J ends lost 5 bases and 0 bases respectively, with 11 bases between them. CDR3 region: CASSARSNSNQPQHF. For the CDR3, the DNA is TGTGCCAGCTCAGCGCGGAGCAATAGCAATCAGCCCCAGCATTTT. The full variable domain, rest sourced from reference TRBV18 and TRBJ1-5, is NAGVMQNPRHLVRRRGQEARLRCSPMKGHSHVYWYRQLPEEGLKFMVYLQKENIIDESGMPKERFSAEFPKEGPSILRIQQVVRGDSAAYFCASSARSNSNQPQHFGDGTRLSIL.

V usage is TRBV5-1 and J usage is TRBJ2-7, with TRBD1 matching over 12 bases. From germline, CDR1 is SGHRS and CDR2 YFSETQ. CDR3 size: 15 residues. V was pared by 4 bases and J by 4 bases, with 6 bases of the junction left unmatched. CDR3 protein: CASSDGGQGAYEQYF. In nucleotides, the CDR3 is TGCGCCAGCAGCGATGGGGGACAGGGGGCTTACGAGCAGTACTTC. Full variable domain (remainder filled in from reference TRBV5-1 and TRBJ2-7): KAGVTQTPRYLIKTRGQQVTLSCSPISGHRSVSWYQQTPGQGLQFLFEYFSETQRNKGNFPGRFSGRQFSNSRSEMNVSTLELGDSALYLCASSDGGQGAYEQYFGPGTRLTVT.

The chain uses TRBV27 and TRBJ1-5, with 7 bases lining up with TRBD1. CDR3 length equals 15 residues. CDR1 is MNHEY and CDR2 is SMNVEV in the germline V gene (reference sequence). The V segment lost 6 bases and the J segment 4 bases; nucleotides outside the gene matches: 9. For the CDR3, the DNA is TGTGCCAGCAGCCGACGAGGGGGCGTGAATCAGCCCCAGCATTTT. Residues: CASSRRGGVNQPQHF.

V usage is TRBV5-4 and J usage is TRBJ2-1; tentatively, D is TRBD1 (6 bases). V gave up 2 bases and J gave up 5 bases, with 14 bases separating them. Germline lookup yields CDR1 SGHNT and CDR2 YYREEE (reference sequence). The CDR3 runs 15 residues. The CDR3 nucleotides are TGTGCCAGCAGCTTCGGACAGTATCTTCACAATGAGCAGTTCTTC. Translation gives CASSFGQYLHNEQFF.

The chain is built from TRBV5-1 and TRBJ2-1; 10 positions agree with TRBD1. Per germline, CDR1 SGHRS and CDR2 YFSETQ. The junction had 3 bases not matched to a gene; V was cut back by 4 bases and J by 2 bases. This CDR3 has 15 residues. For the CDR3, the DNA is TGCGCCAGCAGCACGGGACAGGGGACCTACAATGAGCAGTTCTTC. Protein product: CASSTGQGTYNEQFF.

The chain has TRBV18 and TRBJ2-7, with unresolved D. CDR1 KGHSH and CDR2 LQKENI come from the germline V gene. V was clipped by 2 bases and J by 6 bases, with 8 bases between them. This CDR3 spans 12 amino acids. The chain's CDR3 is CASSPILGEQYF. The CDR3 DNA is TGTGCCAGCTCACCAATCCTAGGCGAGCAGTACTTC. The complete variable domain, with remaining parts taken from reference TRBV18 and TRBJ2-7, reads NAGVMQNPRHLVRRRGQEARLRCSPMKGHSHVYWYRQLPEEGLKFMVYLQKENIIDESGMPKERFSAEFPKEGPSILRIQQVVRGDSAAYFCASSPILGEQYFGPGTRLTVT.

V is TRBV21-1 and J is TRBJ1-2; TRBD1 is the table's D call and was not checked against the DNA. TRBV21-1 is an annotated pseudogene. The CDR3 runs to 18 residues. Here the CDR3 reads CASSKAYRTGGSNYGYTF. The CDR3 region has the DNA TGTGCCAGCAGCAAAGCTTACCGGACAGGGGGATCTAACTATGGCTACACCTTC.

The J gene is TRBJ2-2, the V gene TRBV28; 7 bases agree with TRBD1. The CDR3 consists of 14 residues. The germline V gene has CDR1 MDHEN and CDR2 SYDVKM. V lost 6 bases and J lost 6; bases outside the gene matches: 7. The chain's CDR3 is CASSSVQGPGELFF. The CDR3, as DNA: TGTGCCAGCAGCTCCGTACAGGGGCCCGGGGAGCTGTTTTTT. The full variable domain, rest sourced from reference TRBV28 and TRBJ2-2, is DVKVTQSSRYLVKRTGEKVFLECVQDMDHENMFWYRQDPGLGLRLIYFSYDVKMKEKGDIPEGYSVSREKKERFSLILESASTNQTSMYLCASSSVQGPGELFFGEGSRLTVL.